One sample yielded the 30 T cell receptor beta chains listed below, sequenced in a study of T cell responses to AZD1222 COVID-19 vaccine. This table comes from immunoSEQ multiplex PCR, and its TCRdb copy is limited to in-frame clones, with some not included. The sample contains 100,000 or so clones, about 89% of which appear only once. The material was peripheral blood, obtained on day 0 of AZD1222 vaccination. The receptors were sampled from an adult in good health.

The V gene is TRBV27, the J gene TRBJ1-5, with no clear D. The V end lost 3 bases, the J end lost 0 bases, and 6 bases lay between the germline ends. CDR3 length: 14 residues. CDR1 is MNHEY and CDR2 is SMNVEV in the germline V gene (reference sequence). The CDR3 DNA follows: TGTGCCAGCAGTTTCGGGTCTAGCAATCAGCCCCAGCATTTT. Translated: CASSFGSSNQPQHF.

V gene TRBV21-1 combines with J gene TRBJ1-5. TRBV21-1 is termed a pseudogene. CDR3 length equals 11 residues. The CDR3 loop reads CVPGGNQPQHF. The CDR3 DNA reads TGTGTCCCCGGGGGAAATCAGCCCCAGCATTTT.

The chain couples TRBV7-9 to TRBJ2-7; 12 positions match TRBD2. V lost 4 bases and J lost 1; bases outside the gene matches: 14. This CDR3 contains 19 residues. CDR1 SEHNR and CDR2 FQNEAQ come from the germline V gene (reference sequence). DNA of the CDR3: TGTGCCAGCAGCTCCTCGCCGGGACTAGCGGGTCATTCTTCCTACGAGCAGTACTTC. Its protein product is CASSSSPGLAGHSSYEQYF.

V and J are TRBV19 and TRBJ1-1; the match to TRBD1 covers 10 bases. V was clipped by 3 bases and J by 5 bases; unmatched bases: 9. The CDR3 has 16 residues. Looked up from germline, CDR1 is LNHDA and CDR2 is SQIVND (reference sequence). For the CDR3, the DNA is TGTGCCAGTAGTATTTGGTCAGGGACAGGGGATACTGAAGCTTTCTTT. Its protein product is CASSIWSGTGDTEAFF.

The V call is TRBV4-3, the J call TRBJ1-6, with D perhaps TRBD1 (6 bases). Deletions cut 7 bases from V and 9 bases from J, with 22 bases between. Germline V gene sequence: CDR1 LGHNA, CDR2 YSLEER. CDR3 size: 16 residues. The DNA for the CDR3 is TGCGCCAGCACAGCCACTTTTCAGGGGTTTGTTTCACCCCTCCACTTT. Its translation is CASTATFQGFVSPLHF.

The V and J genes are TRBV7-3 and TRBJ2-1; TRBD1 agrees at 10 bases. This CDR3 is 16 amino acids long. CDR1 and CDR2 (germline): SGHTA, FQGTGA. V shed 4 bases and J 6 bases; nucleotides not matched to a gene: 9. CDR3 sequence (DNA): TGTGCCAGCAGCTACGGGACAGGGGCTAGGCGCAATGAGCAGTTCTTC. Encoded protein: CASSYGTGARRNEQFF. Complete variable domain (other parts from reference TRBV7-3 and TRBJ2-1): GAGVSQTPSNKVTEKGKYVELRCDPISGHTALYWYRQSLGQGPEFLIYFQGTGAADDSGLPNDRFFAVRPEGSVSTLKIQRTERGDSAVYLCASSYGTGARRNEQFFGPGTRLTVL.

The chain combines TRBV9 with TRBJ2-5; possibly TRBD1 or TRBD2 for D (5 bases each). This CDR3 contains 13 residues. V was clipped by 3 bases and J by 7 bases, with 13 bases between them. Germline V gene sequence: CDR1 SGDLS, CDR2 YYNGEE. CDR3 protein: CASSGAGTGTQYF. The CDR3 region has the DNA TGTGCCAGCAGCGGTGCAGGGACGGGGACCCAGTACTTC.

This chain links TRBV5-1 with TRBJ1-2; 9 bases fit TRBD1. Germline V gene sequence: CDR1 SGHRS, CDR2 YFSETQ. This CDR3 has 15 residues. V gave up 0 bases and J gave up 4 bases; unmatched junction bases: 4. CDR3 in amino acids: CASSLGTGAIYGYTF. CDR3 coding DNA: TGCGCCAGCAGCTTGGGGACAGGGGCCATCTATGGCTACACCTTC. Together with reference TRBV5-1 and TRBJ1-2, the CDR3 gives the full variable domain: KAGVTQTPRYLIKTRGQQVTLSCSPISGHRSVSWYQQTPGQGLQFLFEYFSETQRNKGNFPGRFSGRQFSNSRSEMNVSTLELGDSALYLCASSLGTGAIYGYTFGSGTRLTVV.

The chain joins TRBV11-3 to TRBJ1-1, with 7 bases aligning to TRBD1. The V segment lost 5 bases and the J segment 4 bases; nucleotides outside the gene matches: 4. The CDR3 runs 13 residues. The germline V gene encodes CDR1 SGHNT and CDR2 YENEEA. The CDR3 loop reads CASSKTGRTEAFF. Written as DNA, the CDR3 is TGTGCCAGCAGCAAGACAGGGCGCACTGAAGCTTTCTTT.

The rearrangement uses TRBV7-8 and TRBJ2-3; 9 bases are shared with TRBD2. The V gene's germline CDR1 is SGHVS and CDR2 FQNEAQ. Trimming at V came to 3 bases and at J to 0 bases, leaving 4 bases not matched to a gene. The CDR3 loop spans 16 amino acids. The CDR3 region is CASSFSGGASTDTQYF. CDR3 DNA sequence: TGTGCCAGCAGCTTTAGCGGGGGTGCTAGCACAGATACGCAGTATTTT.

This sequence joins TRBV20-1 and TRBJ2-7; maybe TRBD1 (6 bases). Per the germline V gene, CDR1 is DFQATT and CDR2 is SNEGSKA (reference sequence). The germline V and J ends were trimmed by 5 bases and 6 bases, with 11 bases remaining between them. The CDR3 totals 11 residues. The CDR3 DNA follows: TGCAGTGCTGGGGGCCAATCCGAGCAGTACTTC. This encodes CSAGGQSEQYF.

The chain joins TRBV27 to TRBJ2-3; D is unclear. Trimming removed 6 bases from V and 0 bases from J, with 13 bases in between. The length of the CDR3 is 15 residues. Germline CDR1 and CDR2: MNHEY and SMNVEV (reference sequence). The CDR3 loop reads CASRATISSTDTQYF. The CDR3, as DNA: TGTGCCAGCAGAGCCACTATTTCTAGCACAGATACGCAGTATTTT.

J is TRBJ2-2 and V is TRBV7-8; maybe TRBD1 (6 bases). The CDR3 loop spans 15 amino acids. V gave up 0 bases and J gave up 6 bases, with 11 bases separating them. Looked up from germline, CDR1 is SGHVS and CDR2 is FQNEAQ. CDR3 residues: CASSLAGAVPGELFF. CDR3 in DNA: TGTGCCAGCAGCTTAGCGGGGGCGGTACCCGGGGAGCTGTTTTTT.

The J gene is TRBJ2-2, the V gene TRBV6-6; D not resolved. The CDR3 has 14 residues. V was clipped by 6 bases and J by 2 bases, with 10 bases between them. Per the germline V gene, CDR1 is MNHNY and CDR2 is SVGAGI (reference sequence). CDR3 DNA: TGTGCCAGCAGCCTCCAACTAAACACCGGGGAGCTGTTTTTT. Amino acids: CASSLQLNTGELFF.

This rearrangement joins TRBV7-8 to TRBJ1-3; tentative D call: TRBD1 (5 bases). Germline lookup yields CDR1 SGHVS and CDR2 FQNEAQ. Trimming took off 3 bases at V and 1 base at J, with 16 bases between the two ends. The CDR3 is 17 residues long. The CDR3 bases are TGTGCCAGCAGCTTCGGACTTATGGGGGGTTCTGGAAACACCATATATTTT. This sequence encodes CASSFGLMGGSGNTIYF.

This clone was found a few times. The chain carries TRBV4-1 and TRBJ1-4; 10 nucleotides agree with TRBD1. This CDR3 is built from 15 residues. Per the germline V gene, CDR1 is MGHRA and CDR2 is YSYEKL. With 1 base clipped from V and 10 bases from J, the junction kept 6 bases outside the gene matches. CDR3 loop: CASSQGGQGLGKLFF. The CDR3 DNA follows: TGCGCCAGCAGCCAAGGGGGACAGGGGCTCGGAAAACTGTTTTTT.

The rearrangement uses TRBV6-5 and TRBJ1-5, with D maybe TRBD1 (5 bases). Germline lookup yields CDR1 MNHEY and CDR2 SVGAGI. CDR3 length: 13 amino acids. V dropped 9 bases and J dropped 6 bases, with 15 bases sitting between them. The CDR3 here is CASTPGGGQPQHF. The CDR3 DNA sequence: TGTGCCAGTACCCCGGGGGGAGGTCAGCCCCAGCATTTT.

This chain connects TRBV5-6 to TRBJ1-2; possibly TRBD1 for D (5 bases). V lost 4 bases and J lost 5, with 12 bases in between. Germline values: CDR1 SGHDT, CDR2 YYEEEE. This CDR3 spans 13 amino acids. This CDR3 is CASSQGLKYGYTF. The CDR3 nucleotides read TGTGCCAGCAGCCAGGGTTTGAAGTATGGCTACACCTTC.

The rearrangement joins TRBV4-1 to TRBJ1-2; 10 bases line up with TRBD1. Trimming at V came to 0 bases and at J to 4 bases, leaving 8 bases not matched to a gene. The CDR3 is 17 amino acids. Germline loops: CDR1 MGHRA, CDR2 YSYEKL. The CDR3 DNA reads TGCGCCAGCAGCCAAGAACGGGGACAGGGGTGGAGCTATGGCTACACCTTC. Amino acids: CASSQERGQGWSYGYTF.

The chain recombines TRBV3-1 (or the pseudogene TRBV3-2) with TRBJ1-2; D gene uncertain. Germline CDR1 LGHDT, CDR2 YNNKEL (reference sequence). Trimming removed 1 base from V and 7 bases from J, with 7 bases in between. This CDR3 comprises 12 residues. This CDR3 reads CASSQARSGYTF. CDR3 DNA: TGTGCCAGCAGCCAAGCGAGGAGTGGCTACACCTTC.

The chain uses TRBV11-2 and TRBJ2-7; D unresolved. V lost 0 bases, J lost 4 bases, and 4 bases lay in between. This CDR3 has 12 amino acids. Germline lookup yields CDR1 SGHAT and CDR2 FQNNGV. Written as DNA, the CDR3 is TGTGCCAGCAGCTTAGATTGGTACGAGCAGTACTTC. Its protein product is CASSLDWYEQYF.

This CDR3 is CASSDGPHNEQFF. For the CDR3, the DNA is TGTGCCAGCAGCGACGGACCACACAATGAGCAGTTCTTC. The J gene is TRBJ2-1, the V gene TRBV5-5; D remains ambiguous. The germline CDR1 and CDR2 sequences are SGHKS and YYEKEE (reference sequence). The CDR3 has 13 residues. With 4 bases removed from V and 5 bases from J, the gap between germline ends came to 10 bases.

The J gene is TRBJ1-4, the V gene TRBV28; TRBD1 matches at 7 bases. The germline gives CDR1 MDHEN, CDR2 SYDVKM. CDR3 length: 15 residues. V shed 4 bases, J shed 6 bases, and the junction held 8 bases outside the gene matches. The CDR3 region has the DNA TGTGCCAGCAGTTCCCCGGACAGGTTTGATGAAAAACTGTTTTTT. Translating gives CASSSPDRFDEKLFF.

This clone appeared a few times. The CDR3 spells CASSLGAGGVEKLFF. The CDR3 bases are TGTGCCAGCAGCTTGGGCGCAGGGGGCGTTGAAAAACTGTTTTTT. This rearrangement joins TRBV5-4 to TRBJ1-4; TRBD1 matches 8 bases. The V segment lost 0 bases and the J segment 7 bases; nucleotides outside the gene matches: 5. Germline V CDR1 and CDR2: SGHNT, YYREEE (reference sequence). There are 15 residues in the CDR3. Complete variable domain (other parts from reference TRBV5-4 and TRBJ1-4): ETGVTQSPTHLIKTRGQQVTLRCSSQSGHNTVSWYQQALGQGPQFIFQYYREEENGRGNFPPRFSGLQFPNYSSELNVNALELDDSALYLCASSLGAGGVEKLFFGSGTQLSVL.

V usage is TRBV3-1 (or the pseudogene TRBV3-2) and J usage is TRBJ2-7, with 14 bases identical to TRBD2. In germline, CDR1 is LGHDT, CDR2 YNNKEL (reference sequence). Losses at the gene ends were 4 bases for V and 0 bases for J; bases not matched to a gene: 5. CDR3 size: 17 residues. The CDR3, as DNA: TGTGCCAGCAGCCGGACTAGCGGGGGGCCATTCTCCTACGAGCAGTACTTC. This sequence encodes CASSRTSGGPFSYEQYF.

This chain joins TRBV30 and TRBJ2-7; D perhaps matches TRBD2 (6 bases). This CDR3 has 14 amino acids. Germline V gene sequence: CDR1 GTSNPN, CDR2 SVGIG (reference sequence). The V end lost 3 bases, the J end lost 2 bases, and 14 bases lay between the germline ends. The CDR3 region is CAWREGLSTYEQYF. CDR3 sequence (DNA): TGTGCCTGGAGGGAGGGGCTATCCACCTACGAGCAGTACTTC.

This clone was seen only once. Other DNA sequences within the sample encode an identical CDR3. The chain has TRBV6-5 and TRBJ1-5; 9 bases align to TRBD1. The V segment lost 6 bases and the J segment 6 bases; nucleotides outside the gene matches: 6. Germline CDR1 reads MNHEY; CDR2 reads SVGAGI. CDR3 length: 14 amino acids. CDR3 nucleotides: TGTGCCAGCAGCCGGGGACAGGGCGGTCAGCCCCAGCATTTT. It specifies CASSRGQGGQPQHF.

J is TRBJ1-5 and V is TRBV19, with D maybe TRBD1 (6 bases). The CDR3 has 17 amino acids. The V end was cut by 6 bases, the J end by 1 base, with 19 bases between. The germline V gene encodes CDR1 LNHDA and CDR2 SQIVND (reference sequence). This CDR3 reads CASRQTGTSWSNQPQHF. DNA for the CDR3: TGTGCCAGTAGACAAACAGGGACTTCTTGGAGCAATCAGCCCCAGCATTTT.

The gene calls are TRBV11-1 and TRBJ2-1; perhaps TRBD2 as D (5 bases). Trimming shortened V by 5 bases and J by 5 bases, and 7 bases separated the two germline ends. Germline assignment: CDR1 SGHAT and CDR2 FQDESV (reference sequence). The CDR3 extends over 12 amino acids. CDR3: CASSGENNEQFF. The CDR3 coding sequence is TGTGCCAGCAGCGGGGAGAACAATGAGCAGTTCTTC.

The genes are TRBV6-6 and TRBJ1-1; possible D gene TRBD1, 5 bases. This CDR3 is built from 16 residues. Germline loops: CDR1 MNHNY, CDR2 SVGAGI (reference sequence). V lost 2 bases to trimming and J lost 0 bases, with 13 bases between them. CDR3 amino acids: CASSYPPQGLNTEAFF. CDR3 nucleotide sequence: TGTGCCAGCAGTTACCCTCCCCAGGGCCTGAACACTGAAGCTTTCTTT.